One sample yielded the 19 T cell receptor beta chains listed below, sequenced in a study of chemoradiotherapy in HPV16-positive cancers. Data came from immunoSEQ multiplex PCR; TCRdb stores just in-frame clones and leaves some out. The table lists approximately 17,000 clones, about 74% of them singletons. Material: tumor tissue, obtained from a patient who underwent chemoradiotherapy. These receptors all stem from a human donor with HPV-associated anogenital cancer.

The rearrangement links TRBV11-3 to TRBJ1-3; unclear D gene. The CDR3 is 15 amino acids. Germline V CDR1 and CDR2: SGHNT, YENEEA. Trimming cost V 4 bases and J 0 bases, with 10 bases left between them. CDR3 protein: CASSSDGNSGNTIYF. The CDR3 nucleotides read TGTGCCAGCAGCTCGGACGGTAACTCTGGAAACACCATATATTTT.

This clone has just a few counts. This chain uses TRBV30 with TRBJ1-5; the D is unclear. The ends were cut back, 7 bases at V and 7 bases at J, with 14 bases in the middle. Germline V gene lookup returns CDR1 GTSNPN and CDR2 SVGIG (reference sequence). This CDR3 is 12 amino acids long. Written as DNA, the CDR3 is TGTGCCTCCCGGTGGGGTAACCAGCCCCAGCATTTT. Protein: CASRWGNQPQHF.

The genes are TRBV28 and TRBJ2-7; perhaps TRBD1 as D (5 bases). Trimming removed 1 base at V and 9 bases at J, with 16 bases between. CDR1 MDHEN and CDR2 SYDVKM come from the germline V gene. The CDR3 runs 14 residues. CDR3 sequence (DNA): TGTGCCAGCAGTTTATTAACAGGTTATTTGGGGCAGTACTTC. It codes for CASSLLTGYLGQYF. The full variable domain, completed using reference TRBV28 and TRBJ2-7, is DVKVTQSSRYLVKRTGEKVFLECVQDMDHENMFWYRQDPGLGLRLIYFSYDVKMKEKGDIPEGYSVSREKKERFSLILESASTNQTSMYLCASSLLTGYLGQYFGPGTRLTVT.

The DNA of the CDR3 is TGTGCCAGCAGGAGGACTAGCGGGAGCTACGAGCAGTACTTC. Translated, it gives CASRRTSGSYEQYF. V gene TRBV6-1 combines with J gene TRBJ2-7; 13 nucleotides match TRBD2. V gave up 6 bases and J gave up 3 bases; unmatched junction bases: 2. Germline lookup yields CDR1 MNHNS and CDR2 SASEGT. The CDR3 runs to 14 residues.

The genes are TRBV6-6 and TRBJ1-6, with D perhaps matching TRBD1 (6 bases). Deletions cut 8 bases from V and 0 bases from J, with 14 bases between. The V gene's germline CDR1 is MNHNY and CDR2 SVGAGI (reference sequence). The CDR3 loop spans 16 amino acids. The CDR3 protein is CASVSSDSSYNSPLHF. The CDR3 DNA follows: TGTGCCAGCGTTAGCTCGGACAGCTCCTATAATTCACCCCTCCACTTT.

This chain links TRBV11-2 with TRBJ2-7; 9 nucleotides agree with TRBD1. This CDR3 has 14 amino acids. V gave up 3 bases and J gave up 7 bases; unmatched junction bases: 7. The germline CDR1 and CDR2 sequences are SGHAT and FQNNGV. The CDR3 nucleotides read TGTGCCAGCAGCTTCGGGGGACAGGGTCGGGAGCAGTACTTC. It specifies CASSFGGQGREQYF.

V is TRBV5-1 and J is TRBJ2-5; D perhaps matches TRBD2 (6 bases). Trimming removed 5 bases from V and 3 bases from J, with 11 bases in between. Per the germline V gene, CDR1 is SGHRS and CDR2 is YFSETQ. The CDR3 consists of 13 residues. For the CDR3, the DNA is TGCGCCAGCAGTTTTCCGGGAGAAGAGACCCAGTACTTC. Amino acid sequence: CASSFPGEETQYF. Variable domain in full (rest from reference TRBV5-1 and TRBJ2-5): KAGVTQTPRYLIKTRGQQVTLSCSPISGHRSVSWYQQTPGQGLQFLFEYFSETQRNKGNFPGRFSGRQFSNSRSEMNVSTLELGDSALYLCASSFPGEETQYFGPGTRLLVL.

J is TRBJ2-7 and V is TRBV5-1, with 10 bases lining up with TRBD1. There are 14 residues in the CDR3. Per germline, CDR1 SGHRS and CDR2 YFSETQ. V trimming: 0 bases; J trimming: 5 bases; junction bases outside the gene matches: 2. The CDR3 DNA is TGCGCCAGCAGCTTGGAAGGGACAGGGGACGAGCAGTACTTC. Its protein product is CASSLEGTGDEQYF.

The rearrangement joins TRBV9 to TRBJ2-3, with D perhaps TRBD1 or TRBD2 (5 bases each). CDR1 is SGDLS, CDR2 YYNGEE, per germline. This CDR3 comprises 15 residues. V lost 0 bases to trimming and J lost 4 bases, with 12 bases between them. CDR3 in amino acids: CASSVGGTKPDTQYF. The DNA of the CDR3 is TGTGCCAGCAGCGTAGGAGGGACGAAACCAGATACGCAGTATTTT.

The V gene is TRBV11-2, the J gene TRBJ1-1; the D gene is possibly TRBD1 (5 bases). The CDR3 is made up of 14 amino acids. Trimming took off 5 bases at V and 3 bases at J, with 13 bases between the two ends. Germline loops: CDR1 SGHAT, CDR2 FQNNGV. The CDR3 coding sequence is TGTGCCAGCAGCACCCGCAGGGCCGACACTGAAGCTTTCTTT. Protein product: CASSTRRADTEAFF.

The chain employs TRBV11-3 and TRBJ2-2, with D possibly being TRBD1 (5 bases). V was pared by 1 base and J by 4 bases, with 13 bases between. The CDR3 consists of 16 residues. From germline, CDR1 is SGHNT and CDR2 YENEEA. Written as DNA, the CDR3 is TGTGCCAGCAGCTTAGGTTCAGGGCCTAGCACCGGGGAGCTGTTTTTT. Encoded protein: CASSLGSGPSTGELFF.

The chain links TRBV28 to TRBJ1-6, with a weak D call TRBD1 (5 bases). The CDR3 has 16 residues. The ends were cut back, 5 bases at V and 8 bases at J, with 19 bases in the middle. CDR1 and CDR2 (germline): MDHEN, SYDVKM. The CDR3 here is CASSPRGRVVDSPLHF. The CDR3 coding sequence is TGTGCCAGCAGTCCCCGGGGCAGGGTGGTAGATTCACCCCTCCACTTT. Full variable domain (remainder filled in from reference TRBV28 and TRBJ1-6): DVKVTQSSRYLVKRTGEKVFLECVQDMDHENMFWYRQDPGLGLRLIYFSYDVKMKEKGDIPEGYSVSREKKERFSLILESASTNQTSMYLCASSPRGRVVDSPLHFGNGTRLTVT.

The chain has TRBV18 and TRBJ1-6, with D unresolved. Per germline, CDR1 KGHSH and CDR2 LQKENI. Trimming took 3 bases from V and 7 from J, leaving 13 bases between them. The CDR3 is 15 amino acids. This CDR3 reads CASSPSGASNSPLHF. Written as DNA, the CDR3 is TGTGCCAGCTCACCTTCGGGAGCGTCGAATTCACCCCTCCACTTT.

The V call is TRBV9, the J call TRBJ2-2, with D uncertain. This CDR3 contains 13 residues. Germline CDR1 and CDR2: SGDLS and YYNGEE. V dropped 3 bases and J dropped 7 bases, with 10 bases sitting between them. CDR3 sequence (DNA): TGTGCCAGCAGCGACAGCCCCCTCGGGGAGCTGTTTTTT. This codes for CASSDSPLGELFF.

The chain couples TRBV6-5 to TRBJ1-1; D not resolved. V was trimmed by 2 bases and J by 4 bases, leaving 11 bases between them. CDR3 length: 14 residues. Looked up from germline, CDR1 is MNHEY and CDR2 is SVGAGI. The CDR3, as DNA: TGTGCCAGCAGTTACATGAGTGTGGGCACTGAAGCTTTCTTT. Amino acids: CASSYMSVGTEAFF.

As for this clone: An end of the junction does not agree with germline; a read error may underlie this. V usage is TRBV7-7 and J usage is TRBJ2-7; D is uncertain. This CDR3 is 13 amino acids long. CDR1 is SSHAT, CDR2 FNYEAQ, per germline (reference sequence). The CDR3 coding sequence is TGTGCTAGCAGCTTAGGACCTTCCTACGAGCAGTACTTC. Protein: CASSLGPSYEQYF.

This chain joins TRBV5-1 and TRBJ1-6, with TRBD1 matching 9 bases. The junction had 11 bases not matched to a gene; V was cut back by 3 bases and J by 10 bases. Germline loops: CDR1 SGHRS, CDR2 YFSETQ. The CDR3 has 16 residues. CDR3 in amino acids: CASSSNPGQGNSPLHF. CDR3 coding DNA: TGCGCCAGCAGCTCGAATCCTGGACAGGGGAACTCACCCCTCCACTTT.

The chain links TRBV7-2 to TRBJ1-2; D not resolved. Germline CDR1 SGHTA, CDR2 FQGNSA. The CDR3 loop spans 16 amino acids. The V end was cut by 1 base, the J end by 2 bases, with 14 bases between. The chain's CDR3 is CASSLGIYGQNYGYTF. The CDR3 coding sequence is TGTGCCAGCAGCTTAGGCATTTACGGGCAGAACTATGGCTACACCTTC.

This clone was observed a handful of times. The CDR3 nucleotides are TGCGCCAGCAGTGACAGGGACACCGGGGAGCTGTTTTTT. Translating gives CASSDRDTGELFF. The chain links TRBV10-1 to TRBJ2-2, with D tentatively TRBD1 (5 bases). Germline V gene data show CDR1 as WNHNN and CDR2 as SYGVQD (reference sequence). The V and J ends lost 3 bases and 3 bases respectively, with 5 bases between them. The CDR3 is made up of 13 amino acids.